The T cell receptor (beta chain) described here comes from a study of T cells after yellow fever vaccination. Study outcomes and limitations: High-abundance clonotypes from the bulk population could contaminate FACS-sorted repertoires.

For TCR, cDNA came from 5'RACE template switching, which added a universal primer site and UMIs. TCRdb re-analysed the 5' RACE reads in MiXCR, keeping a single row per CDR3 protein. This repertoire shows some 220,000 distinct CDR3 sequences, roughly 3.3% found once; its top ten account for 3.2%. There are a few counts of this clonotype. What it binds is not known. The sequence derives from a man in his late teens or twenties who received the YFV17D yellow fever vaccine. The sample here was CD4+ T cells sorted from PBMCs, taken 10 days after the yellow fever booster vaccination.

The chain's CDR3 is CAWSVSLITQYF. In DNA form, the CDR3 reads TGTGCCTGGAGTGTATCACTCATTACGCAGTATTTT. The chain carries TRBV30 and TRBJ2-3; D not resolved. With 0 bases removed from V and 8 bases from J, the gap between germline ends came to 9 bases. CDR3 length: 12 amino acids. The germline CDR1 and CDR2 sequences are GTSNPN and SVGIG (reference sequence). Full variable domain (missing parts from reference TRBV30 and TRBJ2-3): SQTIHQWPATLVQPVGSPLSLECTVEGTSNPNLYWYRQAAGRGLQLLFYSVGIGQISSEVPQNLSASRPQDRQFILSSKKLLLSDSGFYLCAWSVSLITQYFGPGTRLTVL.